This section outlines one T cell receptor beta chain sequence together with its context. Its specificity is unknown. TCRdb reprocessed the 5' RACE reads via MiXCR and lists one record per CDR3 protein. The sample records 60,000 to 85,000 distinct CDR3 sequences, approximately 5% being singletons. The record originates from a study of neurological immune-mediated disorders. Study results and caveats: No sharing of CDR3 amino acid sequences was observed among expanded clones across subjects, suggesting private repertoires in all groups. Phylogenetic grouping placed 18 of 34 multiple sclerosis patients' repertoires in one related-CDR3 cluster, a possible signature.

CDR1 and CDR2 from the germline V gene are LNHDA and SQIVND (reference sequence). This CDR3 has 13 residues. Trimming cost V 7 bases and J 0 bases, with 7 bases left between them. The chain uses TRBV19 and TRBJ1-3; D remains ambiguous. The sequenced sample was PBMCs. The sequence was collected from a woman in her 70s with multiple sclerosis. CDR3 coding DNA: TGTGCCAGTATCCAGCCCTCTGGAAACACCATATATTTT. This encodes CASIQPSGNTIYF.